This T cell receptor beta chain was sequenced for a study of OX40 agonist ivuxolimab in advanced cancers. Across the study: Patients with hepatocellular carcinoma, melanoma, renal cell or head and neck cancer made up the dose-escalation patients.

Patients with autoimmune history or systemic immunosuppression were excluded. Study-wide points: It was also the case that some nonresponders had low normalized T-cell clonal expansion. Fewer expanded clones were found on average in CD4+ than in CD8+ T cells.

The CDR3 is 13 amino acids. Germline V gene data show CDR1 as SEHNR and CDR2 as FQNEAQ (reference sequence). Between the trimmed V and J ends, which lost 6 bases and 11 bases, there was a span of 19 bases. As regards this clone: Its specificity is unknown.

This table comes from immunoSEQ multiplex PCR, and its TCRdb copy is limited to in-frame clones, with some not included. The table has some 33,000 clones, over 85% seen once. The clonotype was recovered from an adult with an advanced solid tumor such as melanoma, head and neck, liver or kidney cancer. Material: CD4+ or CD8+ T cells sorted from blood, obtained in a trial of the OX40 agonist ivuxolimab. V is TRBV7-9 and J is TRBJ2-5; the D call may be TRBD1 or TRBD2 (6 bases each). The CDR3 spells CASREEGGLKQYF. CDR3 coding DNA: TGTGCCAGCAGGGAAGAGGGGGGCCTGAAGCAGTACTTC. Full variable domain (remainder filled in from reference TRBV7-9 and TRBJ2-5): DTGVSQNPRHKITKRGQNVTFRCDPISEHNRLYWYRQTLGQGPEFLTYFQNEAQLEKSRLLSDRFSAERPKGSFSTLEIQRTEQGDSAMYLCASREEGGLKQYFGPGTRLLVL.